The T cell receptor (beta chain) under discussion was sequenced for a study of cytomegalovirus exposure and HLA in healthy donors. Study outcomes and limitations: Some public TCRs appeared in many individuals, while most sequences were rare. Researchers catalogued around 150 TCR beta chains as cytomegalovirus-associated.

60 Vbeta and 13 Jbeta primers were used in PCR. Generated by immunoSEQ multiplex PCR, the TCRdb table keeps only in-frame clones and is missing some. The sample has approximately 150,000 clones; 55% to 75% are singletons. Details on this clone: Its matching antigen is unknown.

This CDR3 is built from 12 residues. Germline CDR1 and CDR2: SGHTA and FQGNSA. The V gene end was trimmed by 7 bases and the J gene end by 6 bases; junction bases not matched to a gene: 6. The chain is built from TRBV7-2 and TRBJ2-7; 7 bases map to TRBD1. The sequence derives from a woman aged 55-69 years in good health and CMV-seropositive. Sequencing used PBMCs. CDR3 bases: TGTGCCAGCAACGACAGGGTCAGCGAGCAGTACTTC. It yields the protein CASNDRVSEQYF.